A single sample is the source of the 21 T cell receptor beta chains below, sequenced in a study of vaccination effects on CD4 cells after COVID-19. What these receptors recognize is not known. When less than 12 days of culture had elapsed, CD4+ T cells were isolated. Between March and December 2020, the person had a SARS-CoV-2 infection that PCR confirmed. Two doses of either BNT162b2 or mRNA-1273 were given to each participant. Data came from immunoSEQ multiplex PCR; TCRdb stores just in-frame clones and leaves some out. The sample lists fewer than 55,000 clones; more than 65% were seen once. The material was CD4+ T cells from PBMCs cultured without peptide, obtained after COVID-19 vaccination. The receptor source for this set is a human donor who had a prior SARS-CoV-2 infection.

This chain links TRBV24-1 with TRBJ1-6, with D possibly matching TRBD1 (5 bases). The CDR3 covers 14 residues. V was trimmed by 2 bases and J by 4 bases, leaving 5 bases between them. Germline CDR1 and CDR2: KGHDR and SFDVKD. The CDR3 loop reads CATSDSGYNSPLHF. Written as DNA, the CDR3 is TGTGCCACCAGTGATTCAGGGTATAATTCACCCCTCCACTTT.

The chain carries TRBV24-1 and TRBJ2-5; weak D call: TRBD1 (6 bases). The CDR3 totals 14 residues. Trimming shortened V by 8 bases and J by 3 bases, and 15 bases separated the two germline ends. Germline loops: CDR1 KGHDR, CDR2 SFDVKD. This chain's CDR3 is CATTNGAGEETQYF. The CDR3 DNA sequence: TGTGCCACCACCAACGGGGCAGGGGAAGAGACCCAGTACTTC.

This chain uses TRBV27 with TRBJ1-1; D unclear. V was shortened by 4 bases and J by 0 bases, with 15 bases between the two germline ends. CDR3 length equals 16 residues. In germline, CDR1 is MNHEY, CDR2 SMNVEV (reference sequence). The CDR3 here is CASSSLAGELNTEAFF. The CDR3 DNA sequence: TGTGCCAGCAGTTCACTTGCAGGAGAACTGAACACTGAAGCTTTCTTT.

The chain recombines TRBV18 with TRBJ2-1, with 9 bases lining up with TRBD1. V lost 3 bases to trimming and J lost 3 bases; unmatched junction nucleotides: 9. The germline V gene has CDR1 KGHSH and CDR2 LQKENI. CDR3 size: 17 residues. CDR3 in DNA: TGTGCCAGCTCACCTCCGACCGGGACAGGGTTCTACAATGAGCAGTTCTTC. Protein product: CASSPPTGTGFYNEQFF.

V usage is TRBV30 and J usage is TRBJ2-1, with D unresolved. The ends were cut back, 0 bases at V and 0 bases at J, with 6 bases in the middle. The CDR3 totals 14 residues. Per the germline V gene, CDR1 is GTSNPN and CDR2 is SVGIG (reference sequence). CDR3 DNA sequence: TGTGCCTGGAGTGTTCGTGCCTCCTACAATGAGCAGTTCTTC. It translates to CAWSVRASYNEQFF.

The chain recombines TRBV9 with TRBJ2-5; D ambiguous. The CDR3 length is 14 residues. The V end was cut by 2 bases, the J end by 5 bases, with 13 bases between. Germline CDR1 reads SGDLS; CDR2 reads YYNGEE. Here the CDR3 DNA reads TGTGCCAGCAGCGTCGGGCCCAAGAGGGAGACCCAGTACTTC. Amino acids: CASSVGPKRETQYF. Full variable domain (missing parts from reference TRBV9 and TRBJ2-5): DSGVTQTPKHLITATGQRVTLRCSPRSGDLSVYWYQQSLDQGLQFLIQYYNGEERAKGNILERFSAQQFPDLHSELNLSSLELGDSALYFCASSVGPKRETQYFGPGTRLLVL.

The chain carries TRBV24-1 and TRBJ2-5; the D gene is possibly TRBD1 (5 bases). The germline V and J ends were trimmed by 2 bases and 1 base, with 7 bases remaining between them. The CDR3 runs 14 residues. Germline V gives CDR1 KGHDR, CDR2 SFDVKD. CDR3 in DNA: TGTGCCACCAGTGATTGGGGCAGCCAAGAGACCCAGTACTTC. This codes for CATSDWGSQETQYF.

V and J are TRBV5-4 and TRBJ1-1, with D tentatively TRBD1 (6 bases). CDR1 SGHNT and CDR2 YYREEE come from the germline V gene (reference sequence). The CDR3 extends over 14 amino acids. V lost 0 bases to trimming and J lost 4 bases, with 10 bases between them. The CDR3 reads CASSLVGGATEAFF. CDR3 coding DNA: TGTGCCAGCAGCTTGGTCGGGGGGGCCACTGAAGCTTTCTTT. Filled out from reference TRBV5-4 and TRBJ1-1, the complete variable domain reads ETGVTQSPTHLIKTRGQQVTLRCSSQSGHNTVSWYQQALGQGPQFIFQYYREEENGRGNFPPRFSGLQFPNYSSELNVNALELDDSALYLCASSLVGGATEAFFGQGTRLTVV.

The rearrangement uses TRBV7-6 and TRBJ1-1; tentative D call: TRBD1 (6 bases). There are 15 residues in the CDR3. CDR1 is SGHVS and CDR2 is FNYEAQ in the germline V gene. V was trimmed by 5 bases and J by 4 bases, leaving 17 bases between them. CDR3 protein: CASSRQASTGTEAFF. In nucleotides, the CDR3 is TGTGCCAGCAGCAGACAGGCGTCTACGGGCACTGAAGCTTTCTTT. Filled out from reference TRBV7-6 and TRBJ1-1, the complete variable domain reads GAGVSQSPRYKVTKRGQDVALRCDPISGHVSLYWYRQALGQGPEFLTYFNYEAQQDKSGLPNDRFSAERPEGSISTLTIQRTEQRDSAMYRCASSRQASTGTEAFFGQGTRLTVV.

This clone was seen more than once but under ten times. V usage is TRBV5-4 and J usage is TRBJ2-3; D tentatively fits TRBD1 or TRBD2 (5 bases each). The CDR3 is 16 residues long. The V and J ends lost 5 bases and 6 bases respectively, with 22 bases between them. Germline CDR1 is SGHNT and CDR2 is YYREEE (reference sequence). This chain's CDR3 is CASSPKGTRVGDTQYF. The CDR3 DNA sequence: TGTGCCAGCAGTCCGAAAGGGACCCGAGTAGGTGATACGCAGTATTTT.

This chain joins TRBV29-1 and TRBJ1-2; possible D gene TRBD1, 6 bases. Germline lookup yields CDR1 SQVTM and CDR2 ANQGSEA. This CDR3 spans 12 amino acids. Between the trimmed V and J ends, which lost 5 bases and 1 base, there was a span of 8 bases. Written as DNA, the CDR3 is TGCAGCGTTTTACAGGGTAACTATGGCTACACCTTC. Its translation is CSVLQGNYGYTF. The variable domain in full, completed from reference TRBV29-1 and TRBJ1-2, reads SAVISQKPSRDICQRGTSLTIQCQVDSQVTMMFWYRQQPGQSLTLIATANQGSEATYESGFVIDKFPISRPNLTFSTLTVSNMSPEDSSIYLCSVLQGNYGYTFGSGTRLTVV.

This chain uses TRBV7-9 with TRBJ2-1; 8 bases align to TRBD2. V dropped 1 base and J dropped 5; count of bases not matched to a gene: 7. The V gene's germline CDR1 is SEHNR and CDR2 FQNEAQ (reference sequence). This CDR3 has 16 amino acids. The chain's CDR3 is CASSLDSGGVNNEQFF. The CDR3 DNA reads TGTGCCAGCAGCTTAGACAGCGGGGGTGTCAACAATGAGCAGTTCTTC.

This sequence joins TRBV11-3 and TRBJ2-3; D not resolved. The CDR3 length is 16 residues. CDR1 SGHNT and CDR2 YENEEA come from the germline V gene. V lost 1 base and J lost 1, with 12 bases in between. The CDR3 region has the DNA TGTGCCAGCAGCTTAGGGGCAATCACGGGCACAGATACGCAGTATTTT. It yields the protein CASSLGAITGTDTQYF.

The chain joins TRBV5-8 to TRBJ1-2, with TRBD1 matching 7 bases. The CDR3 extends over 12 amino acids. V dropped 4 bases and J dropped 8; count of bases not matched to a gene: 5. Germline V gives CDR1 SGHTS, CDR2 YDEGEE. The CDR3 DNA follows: TGTGCCAGCAGCCTAGACAGGGTCGGCTACACCTTC. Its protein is CASSLDRVGYTF.

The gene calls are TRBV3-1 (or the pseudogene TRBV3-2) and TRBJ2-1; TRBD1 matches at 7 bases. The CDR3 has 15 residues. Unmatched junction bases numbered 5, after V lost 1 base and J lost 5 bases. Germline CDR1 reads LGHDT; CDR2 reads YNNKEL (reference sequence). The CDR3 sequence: CASSQVFGTDNEQFF. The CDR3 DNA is TGTGCCAGCAGCCAAGTGTTTGGGACAGACAATGAGCAGTTCTTC.

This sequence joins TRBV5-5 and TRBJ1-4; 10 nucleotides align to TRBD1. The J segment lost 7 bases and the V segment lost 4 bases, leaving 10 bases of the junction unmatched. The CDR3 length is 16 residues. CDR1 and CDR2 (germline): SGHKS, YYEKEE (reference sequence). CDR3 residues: CASSPNPGQGREKLFF. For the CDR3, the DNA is TGTGCCAGCAGCCCGAACCCGGGACAGGGGCGTGAAAAACTGTTTTTT.

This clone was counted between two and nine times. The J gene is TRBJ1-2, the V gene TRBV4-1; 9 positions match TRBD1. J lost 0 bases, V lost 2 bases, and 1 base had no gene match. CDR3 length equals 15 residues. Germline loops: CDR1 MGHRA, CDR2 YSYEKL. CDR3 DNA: TGCGCCAGCAGCCAACGACAGGGGGCTAACTATGGCTACACCTTC. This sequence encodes CASSQRQGANYGYTF.

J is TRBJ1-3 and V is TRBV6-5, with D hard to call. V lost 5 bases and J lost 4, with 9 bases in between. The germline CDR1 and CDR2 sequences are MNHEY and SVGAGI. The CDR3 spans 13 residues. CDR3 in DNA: TGTGCCAGCAGTCTCCGACGGGGAAACACCATATATTTT. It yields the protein CASSLRRGNTIYF.

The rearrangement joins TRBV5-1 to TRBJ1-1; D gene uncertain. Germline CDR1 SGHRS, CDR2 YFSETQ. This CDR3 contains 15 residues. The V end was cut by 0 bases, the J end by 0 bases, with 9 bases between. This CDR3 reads CASSLGTGLNTEAFF. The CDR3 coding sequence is TGCGCCAGCAGCTTGGGGACCGGGCTGAACACTGAAGCTTTCTTT.

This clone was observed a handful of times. CDR3 sequence (DNA): TGTGCCAGCTCACCACCAGCAGGGACTAATGAAAAACTGTTTTTT. Protein: CASSPPAGTNEKLFF. This rearrangement joins TRBV18 to TRBJ1-4; a possible D gene is TRBD1 (5 bases). The CDR3 covers 15 residues. Between the trimmed V and J ends, which lost 0 bases and 2 bases, there was a span of 7 bases. CDR1 and CDR2 from the germline V gene are KGHSH and LQKENI. The variable domain in full, completed from reference TRBV18 and TRBJ1-4, reads NAGVMQNPRHLVRRRGQEARLRCSPMKGHSHVYWYRQLPEEGLKFMVYLQKENIIDESGMPKERFSAEFPKEGPSILRIQQVVRGDSAAYFCASSPPAGTNEKLFFGSGTQLSVL.

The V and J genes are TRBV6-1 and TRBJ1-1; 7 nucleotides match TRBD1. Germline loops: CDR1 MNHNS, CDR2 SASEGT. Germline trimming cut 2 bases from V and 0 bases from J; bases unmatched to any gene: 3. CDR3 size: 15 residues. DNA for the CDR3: TGTGCCAGCAGTGAATGGGGGACAGTGAACACTGAAGCTTTCTTT. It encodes CASSEWGTVNTEAFF.